The entry below describes one TCR beta chain. The record originates from a study of cytomegalovirus exposure and HLA in healthy donors. V lost 8 bases and J lost 2; bases outside the gene matches: 0. The CDR3 consists of 11 residues. Germline assignment: CDR1 MNHEY and CDR2 SMNVEV (reference sequence). It was with 60 Vbeta and 13 Jbeta primers that the PCR ran. Produced via immunoSEQ multiplex PCR; TCRdb's table is partial and in-frame only. This table has over 100,000 clones, around 64% appearing once. Unrecorded immune exposure was likely among donors, who were nominally healthy when sampled. Material: PBMCs. J is TRBJ2-7 and V is TRBV27; 7 nucleotides align to TRBD2. The origin of this receptor is a woman aged 25 to 45 in good health and CMV-seronegative. The CDR3 coding sequence is TGTGCCAGCGGGGGGGCCTACGAGCAGTACTTC. Its translation is CASGGAYEQYF.